The T cell receptor (beta chain) under discussion was sequenced for a study of CD8+ T cells in alopecia areata. As for the study in general: Each of the treated patients was given oral tofacitinib, 5 to 10 mg twice daily, for moderate-to-severe alopecia areata.

Germline assignment: CDR1 LNHDA and CDR2 SQIVND (reference sequence). This CDR3 is 17 amino acids long. Germline trimming cut 7 bases from V and 5 bases from J; bases unmatched to any gene: 16. cDNA serving as the sequencing template came from extracted, reverse transcribed RNA. Some clones are missing from TCRdb's copy, which holds only in-frame ones; the method was immunoSEQ multiplex PCR. Among some 88,000 clones, 44% were seen once, and the ten largest hold 18%. As to treatment: oral pan-JAK inhibitor, 5-10 mg twice daily. This clone was observed a few times. The antigen remains undetermined. Study-wide points: Expanded CD8+ clones among the top 100, and scalp clonality, were significantly decreased by tofacitinib. Lesional scalp, notably in alopecia totalis/universalis, had clonality above that of normal scalp. Alphabeta T cells residing in normal skin are also sequenced in scalp samples.

The TCR was taken from a human donor with alopecia areata. Sequencing used CD8+ T cells sorted from blood, obtained at week 24, from a patient treated with tofacitinib. The genes are TRBV19 and TRBJ1-5, with TRBD1 matching 8 bases. Here the CDR3 DNA reads TGTGCCAGTACGGGAGGAAGTTCAGGGGGCCGAGATCAGCCCCAGCATTTT. It yields the protein CASTGGSSGGRDQPQHF.